Presented here are 28 T cell receptor beta chains from one specimen sequenced in a study of blood T cell repertoires in COVID-19. Repertoires were generated with immunoSEQ multiplex PCR, while TCRdb's copy carries only in-frame clones and drops some. The top ten hold less than 4.5% of the sample, which has about 220,000 clones, 86% seen once. The sequencing sample was made of PBMCs or T cells enriched from blood (not recorded which). These receptors originate from a woman between 40 and 55 years old with acute COVID-19.

This chain joins TRBV19 and TRBJ1-5; possible D gene TRBD1, 6 bases. V shed 4 bases and J shed 2 bases, with 15 bases lying between them. The CDR3 is made up of 16 amino acids. CDR1 is LNHDA, CDR2 SQIVND, per germline (reference sequence). The DNA of the CDR3 is TGTGCCAGTAGTACGCCGACAGGTGGTGGCAATCAGCCCCAGCATTTT. Amino acids: CASSTPTGGGNQPQHF. Full variable domain (missing parts from reference TRBV19 and TRBJ1-5): DGGITQSPKYLFRKEGQNVTLSCEQNLNHDAMYWYRQDPGQGLRLIYYSQIVNDFQKGDIAEGYSVSREKKESFPLTVTSAQKNPTAFYLCASSTPTGGGNQPQHFGDGTRLSIL.

V is TRBV30 and J is TRBJ1-1, with a possible D match to TRBD1 (6 bases). CDR3 length equals 13 residues. Germline V gives CDR1 GTSNPN, CDR2 SVGIG (reference sequence). Trimming stripped 4 bases from V and 2 bases from J, with 11 bases between. For the CDR3, the DNA is TGTGCCTGGACTCTGGACAGCAACACTGAAGCTTTCTTT. Translating gives CAWTLDSNTEAFF.

The chain combines TRBV6-5 with TRBJ1-4; a possible D gene is TRBD1 (6 bases). CDR1 is MNHEY and CDR2 is SVGAGI in the germline V gene. Deletions cut 6 bases from V and 6 bases from J, with 14 bases between. The CDR3 contains 14 residues. The chain's CDR3 is CASRMGGADEKLFF. In DNA, the CDR3 is TGTGCCAGCAGGATGGGGGGGGCCGATGAAAAACTGTTTTTT.

This chain uses TRBV5-6 with TRBJ1-2; no clear D gene. The CDR3 covers 15 residues. Germline V gene lookup returns CDR1 SGHDT and CDR2 YYEEEE. V was clipped by 2 bases and J by 5 bases, with 16 bases between them. CDR3 bases: TGTGCCAGCAGCTTTGAGGATGGGGAGCCGTATGGCTACACCTTC. Encoded protein: CASSFEDGEPYGYTF.

This clone was counted between two and nine times. The CDR3 loop reads CAFTPGLRGRTEAFF. CDR3 nucleotides: TGTGCCTTCACCCCGGGACTCCGGGGGAGAACTGAAGCTTTCTTT. V is TRBV30 and J is TRBJ1-1; possible D gene TRBD1, 5 bases. The V end lost 7 bases, the J end lost 5 bases, and 23 bases lay between the germline ends. The germline V gene encodes CDR1 GTSNPN and CDR2 SVGIG (reference sequence). The CDR3 runs to 15 residues.

The chain employs TRBV7-9 and TRBJ1-3, with TRBD1 matching 9 bases. With V trimmed by 5 bases and J by 5 bases, 13 bases remained unmatched. CDR1 is SEHNR and CDR2 is FQNEAQ in the germline V gene (reference sequence). The CDR3 covers 17 residues. CDR3 bases: TGTGCCAGCAGCGCCCAGCCGGGACAGGGACTCCGAAACACCATATATTTT. Protein sequence: CASSAQPGQGLRNTIYF.

This rearrangement joins TRBV6-5 to TRBJ1-2; D is uncertain. The V and J ends lost 8 bases and 4 bases respectively, with 20 bases between them. CDR1 MNHEY and CDR2 SVGAGI come from the germline V gene. This CDR3 has 15 amino acids. CDR3 DNA sequence: TGTGCCAGCCGAAGTCTAGGATGGGAGAGCTATGGCTACACCTTC. It yields the protein CASRSLGWESYGYTF.

J is TRBJ1-2 and V is TRBV29-1, with D hard to call. The germline CDR1 and CDR2 sequences are SQVTM and ANQGSEA. There are 14 residues in the CDR3. V shed 3 bases and J shed 2 bases, with 13 bases lying between them. CDR3 in amino acids: CSVEGSGVNYGYTF. DNA of the CDR3: TGCAGCGTTGAGGGTAGCGGCGTAAACTATGGCTACACCTTC.

The chain combines TRBV7-9 with TRBJ1-2, with D perhaps TRBD1 (6 bases). V lost 5 bases and J lost 5, with 15 bases in between. The CDR3 loop spans 14 amino acids. Germline CDR1 SEHNR, CDR2 FQNEAQ (reference sequence). The CDR3 nucleotides are TGTGCCAGCAGCCCCCGGAACAGGGATTATGGCTACACCTTC. It specifies CASSPRNRDYGYTF.

J is TRBJ1-2 and V is TRBV24-1, with 9 bases lining up with TRBD1. The CDR3 has 15 amino acids. V was pared by 3 bases and J by 8 bases, with 9 bases of the junction left unmatched. Germline loops: CDR1 KGHDR, CDR2 SFDVKD. CDR3 DNA: TGTGCCACCAGTGATGGGATTGACAGGGGGGGAGGCTACACCTTC. Amino acids: CATSDGIDRGGGYTF.

This clone has a handful of counts. This chain joins TRBV25-1 and TRBJ1-2, with TRBD1 matching over 7 bases. CDR1 is MGHDK and CDR2 is SYGVNS in the germline V gene. J lost 7 bases, V lost 2 bases, and 10 bases had no gene match. The CDR3 covers 15 residues. CDR3 coding DNA: TGTGCCAGCAGTGAAGATATGACAGGGCGGGGTGGCTACACCTTC. Translating gives CASSEDMTGRGGYTF.

This clone is a singleton in its sample. The rearrangement links TRBV6-1 to TRBJ1-3; D is ambiguous. The CDR3 loop spans 13 amino acids. The germline V gene encodes CDR1 MNHNS and CDR2 SASEGT. Trimming pared 3 bases from V and 6 bases from J, leaving 9 bases between. In DNA form, the CDR3 reads TGTGCCAGCAGTGATTTCAACTTAAACACCATATATTTT. Its translation is CASSDFNLNTIYF.

The genes are TRBV15 and TRBJ1-2, with D possibly TRBD1 on 6 matching bases. The V gene's germline CDR1 is LNHNV and CDR2 YYDKDF (reference sequence). This CDR3 region has 16 residues. V was shortened by 0 bases and J by 3 bases, with 14 bases between the two germline ends. Here the CDR3 reads CATSRDSGRGDYGYTF. The CDR3 DNA reads as TGTGCCACCAGCAGAGATTCAGGCAGGGGCGACTATGGCTACACCTTC.

In its sample, this clone was seen once. This rearrangement joins TRBV7-9 to TRBJ2-7; 9 positions agree with TRBD1. Germline V CDR1 and CDR2: SEHNR, FQNEAQ (reference sequence). The trim removed 4 bases at V and 6 bases at J, leaving 7 bases unmatched. This CDR3 has 14 residues. The CDR3 DNA is TGTGCCAGCAGCTCCGGGACAGGGTCCCGCGAGCAGTACTTC. Its protein is CASSSGTGSREQYF.

The V and J genes are TRBV3-1 (or the pseudogene TRBV3-2) and TRBJ2-1, with D possibly TRBD1 on 5 matching bases. Germline assignment: CDR1 LGHDT and CDR2 YNNKEL (reference sequence). V was cut by 1 base and J by 13 bases, with 14 bases left in between. The CDR3 consists of 13 residues. Here the CDR3 DNA reads TGTGCCAGCAGCCAAGGTCAGGGCTATCGCCAGTTCTTC. It is translated as CASSQGQGYRQFF.

The J gene is TRBJ1-2, the V gene TRBV7-2; D gene uncertain. There are 12 residues in the CDR3. In germline, CDR1 is SGHTA, CDR2 FQGNSA. V lost 3 bases to trimming and J lost 8 bases, with 10 bases between them. In nucleotides, the CDR3 is TGTGCCAGCAGCTTCCTAAGCGGGGGCTACACCTTC. Its translation is CASSFLSGGYTF.

This clone was detected once. The V and J genes are TRBV3-1 (or the pseudogene TRBV3-2) and TRBJ1-1; D unclear. In germline, CDR1 is LGHDT, CDR2 YNNKEL (reference sequence). The V gene lost 4 bases and the J gene lost 4 bases, with 10 bases spanning the gap. The length of the CDR3 is 13 residues. The CDR3 region is CASSREAITEAFF. The DNA for the CDR3 is TGTGCCAGCAGCCGGGAGGCAATCACTGAAGCTTTCTTT.

The chain is built from TRBV27 and TRBJ1-2; 12 bases agree with TRBD1. The CDR3 runs 18 residues. Germline assignment: CDR1 MNHEY and CDR2 SMNVEV (reference sequence). V was clipped by 3 bases and J by 8 bases; unmatched bases: 16. In DNA, the CDR3 is TGTGCCAGCAGTTTCCAGGGACAGGGGGCGATGGTCGTGGCGGGCTACACCTTC. The encoded protein is CASSFQGQGAMVVAGYTF.

V is TRBV27 and J is TRBJ1-5; the D is unclear. Germline lookup yields CDR1 MNHEY and CDR2 SMNVEV (reference sequence). This CDR3 has 17 residues. Trimming stripped 0 bases from V and 7 bases from J, with 19 bases between. The CDR3 sequence: CASSLSPAGNYRQPQHF. For the CDR3, the DNA is TGTGCCAGCAGTTTATCCCCCGCGGGGAACTACCGGCAGCCCCAGCATTTT.

The gene calls are TRBV6-5 and TRBJ1-2; 7 bases line up with TRBD1. The CDR3 contains 14 residues. Germline assignment: CDR1 MNHEY and CDR2 SVGAGI. J gave up 6 bases and V 5 bases, and 9 bases lay outside the gene matches. The CDR3 region is CASSRATGTDGYTF. The CDR3 DNA reads TGTGCCAGCAGTCGAGCGACAGGGACGGATGGCTACACCTTC.

This rearrangement joins TRBV7-2 to TRBJ2-1; 11 bases agree with TRBD2. Germline V gene data show CDR1 as SGHTA and CDR2 as FQGNSA. The CDR3 is 17 amino acids. Losses at the gene ends were 5 bases for V and 4 bases for J; bases not matched to a gene: 10. CDR3 sequence reads: CASSRRSGLAAYNEQFF. The CDR3 DNA reads TGTGCCAGCAGCCGGCGTTCGGGACTAGCGGCGTACAATGAGCAGTTCTTC.

This clone was seen only once. This chain links TRBV7-6 with TRBJ1-3; no firm D call. This CDR3 contains 15 residues. The V gene lost 4 bases and the J gene lost 0 bases, with 10 bases spanning the gap. CDR1 SGHVS and CDR2 FNYEAQ come from the germline V gene. CDR3: CASSSGLRSGNTIYF. CDR3 coding DNA: TGTGCCAGCAGCTCCGGACTGCGCTCTGGAAACACCATATATTTT. The full variable domain, with the rest looked up from reference TRBV7-6 and TRBJ1-3, is GAGVSQSPRYKVTKRGQDVALRCDPISGHVSLYWYRQALGQGPEFLTYFNYEAQQDKSGLPNDRFSAERPEGSISTLTIQRTEQRDSAMYRCASSSGLRSGNTIYFGEGSWLTVV.

The chain couples TRBV5-1 to TRBJ2-1; no reliable D call. The CDR3 loop spans 12 amino acids. CDR1 is SGHRS and CDR2 is YFSETQ in the germline V gene. Trimming pared 7 bases from V and 6 bases from J, leaving 11 bases between. Here the CDR3 DNA reads TGCGCCAGCGGTGACTTCGCCAATGAGCAGTTCTTC. It yields the protein CASGDFANEQFF.

This clone was found once. The V call is TRBV7-3, the J call TRBJ2-5; D perhaps matches TRBD1 (5 bases). V gave up 4 bases and J gave up 4 bases, with 10 bases separating them. From germline, CDR1 is SGHTA and CDR2 FQGTGA. This CDR3 has 13 residues. The CDR3, as DNA: TGTGCCAGCAGCTCCAGGGTAGGAGAGACCCAGTACTTC. This sequence encodes CASSSRVGETQYF.

The chain uses TRBV28 and TRBJ1-1; 7 bases line up with TRBD1. With 3 bases clipped from V and 4 bases from J, the junction kept 8 bases outside the gene matches. This CDR3 has 15 residues. Germline V CDR1 and CDR2: MDHEN, SYDVKM. CDR3 bases: TGTGCCAGCAGTTTTTATAGGGGGCAGATCACTGAAGCTTTCTTT. The encoded protein is CASSFYRGQITEAFF.

J is TRBJ2-1 and V is TRBV9; possibly TRBD2 for D (5 bases). There are 13 residues in the CDR3. CDR1 and CDR2 from the germline V gene are SGDLS and YYNGEE. Trimming removed 7 bases from V and 5 bases from J, with 13 bases in between. For the CDR3, the DNA is TGTGCCAGCGCGGGCCCGGCTAACAATGAGCAGTTCTTC. Its protein product is CASAGPANNEQFF. Looking up the rest from reference TRBV9 and TRBJ2-1 gives the full variable domain: DSGVTQTPKHLITATGQRVTLRCSPRSGDLSVYWYQQSLDQGLQFLIQYYNGEERAKGNILERFSAQQFPDLHSELNLSSLELGDSALYFCASAGPANNEQFFGPGTRLTVL.

This chain joins TRBV5-1 and TRBJ1-3; 11 bases map to TRBD1. The J segment lost 2 bases and the V segment lost 0 bases, leaving 4 bases of the junction unmatched. Germline CDR1 SGHRS, CDR2 YFSETQ. CDR3 length: 17 amino acids. The CDR3 region has the DNA TGCGCCAGCAGCTTGGATCCGGGACAGGGGGCTGGAAACACCATATATTTT. This encodes CASSLDPGQGAGNTIYF.

This rearrangement joins TRBV5-8 to TRBJ1-1, with TRBD1 identical over 9 bases. The germline gives CDR1 SGHTS, CDR2 YDEGEE. V lost 4 bases and J lost 10; bases outside the gene matches: 17. The CDR3 sequence is 16 residues long. The CDR3 DNA reads as TGTGCCAGCAGCAAGCGGACAGGGGCCGTCATGGGTGCAGCTTTCTTT. Translated, it gives CASSKRTGAVMGAAFF.